This TCR beta chain was obtained from a study of T cell repertoires in cytomegalovirus infection. CDR3 length equals 17 residues. Trimming stripped 5 bases from V and 1 base from J, with 19 bases between. Germline assignment: CDR1 MDHEN and CDR2 SYDVKM. MiXCR, run by TCRdb on the reads, gives a single entry per CDR3 protein. The repertoire holds roughly 300,000 distinct CDR3 sequences, with roughly 26% as singletons. The clonotype originates from a human donor in good health (CMV status not recorded). Some clones in this sample may be carry-over from other donors' samples. The sequenced sample consisted of PBMCs. The gene calls are TRBV28 and TRBJ2-3; D unresolved. The CDR3 spells CASSLGLGGRGTDTQYF. The DNA of the CDR3 is TGTGCCAGCAGTCTAGGCCTTGGCGGAAGAGGCACAGATACGCAGTATTTT.